This T cell receptor beta chain is from a study of Ad26.COV2.S vaccination and SARS-CoV-2 variants. Findings and caveats of the study: The analyses of TCR breadth and depth may have understated the size of total T cell responses.

Germline CDR1 and CDR2: KGHSH and LQKENI. J lost 8 bases, V lost 3 bases, and 6 bases had no gene match. This CDR3 has 14 amino acids. A word on this clone: As yet, its antigen is unknown.

Method: immunoSEQ multiplex PCR; TCRdb's copy keeps in-frame clones and lacks some. The data show around 270,000 clones, around 88% seen once. Treatment given: 15 to 20 received Ad26.COV2.S at low or high dose, single or two shots; roughly five received placebo; per-sample allocation not given. Samples were taken on day 63 after the first vaccine or placebo injection. This specimen was peripheral blood, taken in a trial of Ad26.COV2.S vaccine versus placebo. The clonotype was recovered from a person aged 18-60 years who received the Ad26.COV2.S COVID-19 vaccine or a placebo. The V call is TRBV18, the J call TRBJ1-2; 10 positions agree with TRBD1. CDR3 sequence: CASSPGQGEWGYTF. The CDR3 region has the DNA TGTGCCAGCTCACCCGGACAGGGGGAGTGGGGCTACACCTTC. The entire variable domain, with the rest obtained from reference TRBV18 and TRBJ1-2, is as follows: NAGVMQNPRHLVRRRGQEARLRCSPMKGHSHVYWYRQLPEEGLKFMVYLQKENIIDESGMPKERFSAEFPKEGPSILRIQQVVRGDSAAYFCASSPGQGEWGYTFGSGTRLTVV.